This TCR beta chain was captured by sequencing in a study of shared clonotypes between healthy human individuals. Study-wide results and limits: Only blood underwent sampling, and tissue repertoires likely differ. Among donors, the sharing of clonotypes was expected to be influenced by sequencing depth.

Approximately 270 ng DNA, roughly 30,000 T cell genomes, went into unsorted PBMC replicate PCRs. Sequencing was performed with immunoSEQ multiplex PCR; in TCRdb, only in-frame clones are kept and a portion is missing. Of hundreds of thousands of clones detected, roughly 83% appear once; the ten largest clones hold about 12%. CDR3 length: 18 amino acids. The germline V gene encodes CDR1 SGHVS and CDR2 FNYEAQ. Trimming pared 5 bases from V and 1 base from J, leaving 21 bases between. Details on this clone: Its specificity is not known.

The sequence was collected from a woman aged 40-49 years in good health. Some clones in this sample may be carry-over from other donors' samples. This sequence joins TRBV7-6 and TRBJ2-1; D is uncertain. The source material was PBMCs. CDR3 nucleotide sequence: TGTGCCAGCAGCCCCCTCCCCCCTCAAAGGTGGTCCTACAATGAGCAGTTCTTC. Translation: CASSPLPPQRWSYNEQFF.